This TCR beta chain was identified in a study of blood T cell repertoires in COVID-19. Study in general: PBMCs, B-cell-depleted T cells, or T cells provided the cDNA or gDNA that made up the material.

The data were produced by immunoSEQ multiplex PCR, yet TCRdb's version contains in-frame clones alone and is incomplete. The top ten hold around 33% of the sample, which has 75,000 to 95,000 clones, around four fifths seen once. Looked up from germline, CDR1 is MRHNA and CDR2 is SNTAGT. The CDR3 loop spans 14 amino acids. V shed 0 bases and J shed 8 bases, with 11 bases lying between them. The genes are TRBV6-4 and TRBJ2-1; maybe TRBD2 (6 bases). The source material was peripheral blood. The source of this sequence is a man in his 60s with COVID-19, enrolled during active disease. CDR3 in DNA: TGTGCCAGCAGTGACTCAGAAACTAGCCATGAGCAGTTCTTC. Translation gives CASSDSETSHEQFF.